The entry below gives a single TCR beta chain sequence along with its context. The target antigen is unknown. These data originate in a study of shared clonotypes between healthy human individuals. Naive CD4+ cells were CD45RA-selected; the remaining cells were memory. Study-wide results and limits: The authors expected sequencing depth to affect clonotype sharing among donors. Sharing across a handful of donors was seen in around 5% of naive CD4 clonotypes.

Per the authors' pipeline: ImmunoSEQ yielded junction-only sequences lacking quality scores, so filtering differed. Sequencing was performed with immunoSEQ multiplex PCR; in TCRdb, only in-frame clones are kept and a portion is missing. That table gives V, J and clone size, and the DNA gave D and trimming. The data show 2 million to 2.5 million clones, with 85% to 95% seen just once and 0.13% held by the top ten. Source material: naive CD4+ T cells sorted from blood. Sample subset: CD45RA+ positively selected. This TCR came from a young man in good health.

CDR3 residues: CASSRNSGGELFF. DNA of the CDR3: TGCGCCAGCAGCCGGAATAGCGGCGGGGAGCTGTTTTTT. This chain links TRBV4-3 with TRBJ2-2; D is possibly TRBD2 (6 bases). The CDR3 sequence is 13 residues long. The V gene's germline CDR1 is LGHNA and CDR2 YSLEER. V lost 4 bases and J 7 bases, leaving 10 bases between the germline ends.